A selection of T cell receptor beta chains follows, all from one sample in a study of CD4+ T cells in melanoma. Data came from immunoSEQ multiplex PCR; TCRdb stores just in-frame clones and leaves some out. Altogether some 4,900 clones are present, roughly 60% being singletons, with the ten largest covering 26%. The sequenced sample consisted of cells from a culture (not recorded whether cultured in vitro). Source of these receptors: a human donor with melanoma. Each CDR3 is given with its conserved first and last residue. Each record gives: V gene, J gene, CDR3 protein.

>TRBV11-2|TRBJ2-1
CASSFAGLNEQFF
>TRBV6-5|TRBJ1-1
CASSTDLYTHEAFF
>TRBV9|TRBJ1-3
CASSVEPTSSGNTIYF
>TRBV7-8|TRBJ2-7
CASSTRQGSEQYF
>TRBV9|TRBJ2-7
CASTSGGVGDEQYF
>TRBV5-1|TRBJ2-7
CASSRTSAVSYEQYF
>TRBV19|TRBJ2-7
CASSQTGTRSSYEQYF
>TRBV4-1|TRBJ1-1
CASSQMMGGMNTEAFF
>TRBV9|TRBJ2-7
CASSPTAPGRGAHYEQYF
>TRBV28|TRBJ2-1
CASSLVNEQFF
>TRBV11-1|TRBJ2-7
CASSLARTPTGGQYF